This T cell receptor beta chain stems from a study of T cells in Graves' hyperthyroidism and ophthalmopathy. The V and J ends lost 1 base and 0 bases respectively, with 3 bases between them. CDR3 size: 13 residues. Germline CDR1 reads LNHNV; CDR2 reads YYDKDF (reference sequence). RNA transcripts gave rise to amplified TCR beta CDR3 regions. Initially, a first-round RT-PCR of the TCR CDR3 employed the HTBI primer set. TCRdb ran MiXCR on the multiplex PCR reads and lists one entry per CDR3 protein. The data show about 96,000 distinct CDR3 sequences, just over 50% seen once. PBMCs were derived from around 10 ml fresh peripheral blood.

J is TRBJ1-2 and V is TRBV15; D is unclear. The material sequenced was blood. The receptor was isolated from a woman aged 35 to 49 with Graves' hyperthyroidism. CDR3: CATSRVANYGYTF. The DNA for the CDR3 is TGTGCCACCAGCAGAGTGGCTAACTATGGCTACACCTTC.